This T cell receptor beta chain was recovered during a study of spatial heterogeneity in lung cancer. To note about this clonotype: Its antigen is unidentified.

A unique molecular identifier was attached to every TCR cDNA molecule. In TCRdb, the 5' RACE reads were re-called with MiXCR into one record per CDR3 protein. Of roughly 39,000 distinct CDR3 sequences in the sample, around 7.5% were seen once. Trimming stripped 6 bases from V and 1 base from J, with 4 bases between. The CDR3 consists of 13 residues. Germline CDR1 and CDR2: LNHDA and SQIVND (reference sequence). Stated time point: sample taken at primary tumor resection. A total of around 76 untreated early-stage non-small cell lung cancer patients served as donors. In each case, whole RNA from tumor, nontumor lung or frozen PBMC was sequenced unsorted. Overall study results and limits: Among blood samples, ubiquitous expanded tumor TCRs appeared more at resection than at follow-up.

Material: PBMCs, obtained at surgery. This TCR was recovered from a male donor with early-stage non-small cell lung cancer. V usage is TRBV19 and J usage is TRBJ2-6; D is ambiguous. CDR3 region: CASRGSGANVLTF. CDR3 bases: TGTGCCAGTAGGGGGTCTGGGGCCAACGTCCTGACTTTC.